The 6 T cell receptor beta chains below were found in one sample sequenced in a study of siplizumab effects on memory and regulatory T cells. TCRdb's copy holds only in-frame clones and misses some; the assay was immunoSEQ multiplex PCR. Of about 9,900 clones detected, about 41% appear once; the ten largest clones hold over 8.5%. Mixed lymphocyte reaction cells underwent less than seven days of coculture at 37°C. The antigens these receptors bind are not known. The sequenced material came from CFSE-low (dividing) CD4+ T cells sorted from an allogeneic mixed lymphocyte reaction. The receptor set was obtained from a human donor in good health; the cells came from an allogeneic mixed lymphocyte reaction.

This clone was counted between two and nine times. J is TRBJ2-2 and V is TRBV7-9, with 15 bases lining up with TRBD2. Germline CDR1 and CDR2: SEHNR and FQNEAQ (reference sequence). CDR3 length equals 17 residues. V was pared by 4 bases and J by 1 base, with 1 base of the junction left unmatched. In nucleotides, the CDR3 is TGTGCCAGCAGCTGGGGACTAGCGGGGGGGAACACCGGGGAGCTGTTTTTT. This sequence encodes CASSWGLAGGNTGELFF.

The J gene is TRBJ2-1, the V gene TRBV19; 14 positions agree with TRBD2. This CDR3 spans 15 amino acids. CDR1 is LNHDA and CDR2 is SQIVND in the germline V gene (reference sequence). V was pared by 7 bases and J by 7 bases, with 6 bases of the junction left unmatched. DNA of the CDR3: TGTGCCAGTAACCTCGGACTAGCGGGAGGAAATGAGCAGTTCTTC. This codes for CASNLGLAGGNEQFF.

There are a few counts of this clone. The rearrangement joins TRBV11-2 to TRBJ1-6; a possible D gene is TRBD1 (5 bases). Germline assignment: CDR1 SGHAT and CDR2 FQNNGV. Deletions cut 4 bases from V and 4 bases from J, with 14 bases between. The CDR3 has 16 residues. The CDR3 DNA follows: TGTGCCAGCAGCTCAGTACAGGAGAATTATAATTCACCCCTCCACTTT. Its protein is CASSSVQENYNSPLHF.

By share, this clone ranks as medium-sized (0.01 to 0.1%). The gene calls are TRBV19 and TRBJ1-1; no clear D gene. CDR1 is LNHDA, CDR2 SQIVND, per germline (reference sequence). The V end was cut by 4 bases, the J end by 4 bases, with 13 bases between. The CDR3 runs to 14 residues. The CDR3 region has the DNA TGTGCCAGTAGTAATAGCCTTGTGGGCACTGAAGCTTTCTTT. It encodes CASSNSLVGTEAFF.

The table lists this clone with a few counts. The V gene is TRBV4-1, the J gene TRBJ2-1, with TRBD2 matching 9 bases. There are 15 residues in the CDR3. The V gene's germline CDR1 is MGHRA and CDR2 YSYEKL. V lost 1 base to trimming and J lost 8 bases; unmatched junction nucleotides: 6. CDR3 residues: CASSQAPTSGYEQFF. The CDR3 DNA follows: TGCGCCAGCAGCCAAGCTCCGACTAGCGGTTATGAGCAGTTCTTC.

The genes are TRBV10-3 and TRBJ2-1; D tentatively reads TRBD1 or TRBD2 (5 bases each). From germline, CDR1 is ENHRY and CDR2 SYGVKD. This CDR3 region has 16 residues. Trimming removed 4 bases at V and 5 bases at J, with 18 bases between. The CDR3 nucleotides are TGTGCCATCAGTGGGACCGGGACCCGGTATAACAATGAGCAGTTCTTC. Its protein product is CAISGTGTRYNNEQFF.